This TCR beta chain came from a study of T cells in Graves' hyperthyroidism and ophthalmopathy. The table lists this clonotype with many counts. Researchers amplified the TCR beta CDR3 regions from RNA transcripts. A first-round RT-PCR of the TCR CDR3 used the HTBI primer set. One entry per CDR3 protein, called by TCRdb with MiXCR from the multiplex PCR reads. The data contain roughly 180,000 distinct CDR3 sequences, around 8.9% of them singletons. V was shortened by 3 bases and J by 5 bases, with 16 bases between the two germline ends. The CDR3 spans 15 residues. Looked up from germline, CDR1 is WNHNN and CDR2 is SYGVQD (reference sequence).

Sequencing was performed on blood. The receptor's source is a woman aged 18-35 years with Graves' hyperthyroidism that later progressed to Graves' ophthalmopathy. The gene calls are TRBV10-1 and TRBJ2-5; a possible D gene is TRBD2 (5 bases). As DNA, the CDR3 is TGCGCCAGCAGTGACCTCGGACTCAACTTGGAGACCCAGTACTTC. It is translated as CASSDLGLNLETQYF.